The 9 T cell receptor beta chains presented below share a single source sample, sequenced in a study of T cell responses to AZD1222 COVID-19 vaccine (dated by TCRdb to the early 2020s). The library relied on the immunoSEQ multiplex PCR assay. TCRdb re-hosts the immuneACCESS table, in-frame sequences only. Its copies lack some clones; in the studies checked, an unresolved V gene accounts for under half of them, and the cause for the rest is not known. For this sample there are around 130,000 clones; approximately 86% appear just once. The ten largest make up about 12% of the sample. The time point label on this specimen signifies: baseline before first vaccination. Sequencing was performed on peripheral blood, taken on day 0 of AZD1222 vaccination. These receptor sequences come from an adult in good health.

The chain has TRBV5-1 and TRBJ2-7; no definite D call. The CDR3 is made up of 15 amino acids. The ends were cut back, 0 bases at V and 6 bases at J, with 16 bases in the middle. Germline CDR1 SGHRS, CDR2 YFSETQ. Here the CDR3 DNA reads TGCGCCAGCAGCTTGGTGGATCCTGCCGCGTCCGAGCAGTACTTC. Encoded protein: CASSLVDPAASEQYF.

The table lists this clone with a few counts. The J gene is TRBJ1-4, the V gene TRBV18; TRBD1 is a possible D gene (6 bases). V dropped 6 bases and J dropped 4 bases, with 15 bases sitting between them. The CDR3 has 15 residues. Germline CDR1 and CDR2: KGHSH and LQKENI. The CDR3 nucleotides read TGTGCCAGCTCCGAAGCTACAGGGCGTAATGAAAAACTGTTTTTT. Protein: CASSEATGRNEKLFF.

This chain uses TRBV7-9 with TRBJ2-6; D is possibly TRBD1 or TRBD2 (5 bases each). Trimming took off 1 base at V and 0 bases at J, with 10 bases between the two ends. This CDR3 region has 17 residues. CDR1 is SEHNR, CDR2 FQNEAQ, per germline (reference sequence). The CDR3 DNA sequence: TGTGCCAGCAGCTTAGGGGACGGTTTCTCTGGGGCCAACGTCCTGACTTTC. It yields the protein CASSLGDGFSGANVLTF.

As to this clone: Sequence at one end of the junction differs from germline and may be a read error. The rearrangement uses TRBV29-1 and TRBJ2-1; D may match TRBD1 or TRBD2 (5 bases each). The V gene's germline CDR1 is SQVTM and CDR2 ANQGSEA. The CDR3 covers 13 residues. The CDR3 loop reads CSGTGTSFNEQFF. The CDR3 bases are TGCAGCGGGACCGGGACCTCCTTCAATGAGCAGTTCTTC.

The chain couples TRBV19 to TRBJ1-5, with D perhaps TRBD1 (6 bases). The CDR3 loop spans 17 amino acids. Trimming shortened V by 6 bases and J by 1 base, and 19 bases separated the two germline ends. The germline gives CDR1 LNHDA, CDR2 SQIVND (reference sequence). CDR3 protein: CASRWGAGVGSNQPQHF. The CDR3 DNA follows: TGTGCCAGTAGATGGGGGGCAGGGGTTGGGAGCAATCAGCCCCAGCATTTT.

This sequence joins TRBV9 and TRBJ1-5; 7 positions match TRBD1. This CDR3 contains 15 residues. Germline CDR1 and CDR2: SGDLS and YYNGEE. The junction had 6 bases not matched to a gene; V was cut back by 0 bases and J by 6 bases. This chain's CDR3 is CASSVGQGLSQPQHF. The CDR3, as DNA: TGTGCCAGCAGCGTAGGACAGGGTCTGAGTCAGCCCCAGCATTTT.

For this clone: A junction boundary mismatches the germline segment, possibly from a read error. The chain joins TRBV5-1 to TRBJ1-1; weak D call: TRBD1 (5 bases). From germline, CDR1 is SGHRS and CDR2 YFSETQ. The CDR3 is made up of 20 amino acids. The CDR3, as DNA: TGCGCCAGCACCTTGGATCCTTGGGGGATGGGAGAGGTTGTGAACACTGAAGCTTTCTTT. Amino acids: CASTLDPWGMGEVVNTEAFF.

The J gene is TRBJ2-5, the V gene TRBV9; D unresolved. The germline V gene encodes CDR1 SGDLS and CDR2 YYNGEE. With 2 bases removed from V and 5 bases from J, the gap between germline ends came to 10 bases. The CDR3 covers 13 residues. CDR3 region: CASSVSDAETQYF. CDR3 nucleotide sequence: TGTGCCAGCAGCGTTTCGGACGCTGAGACCCAGTACTTC.

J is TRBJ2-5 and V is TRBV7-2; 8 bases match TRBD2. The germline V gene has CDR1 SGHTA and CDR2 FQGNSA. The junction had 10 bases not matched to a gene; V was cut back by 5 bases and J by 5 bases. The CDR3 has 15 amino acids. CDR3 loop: CASSLRTSPTETQYF. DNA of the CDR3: TGTGCCAGCAGCCTCCGGACTAGCCCCACGGAGACCCAGTACTTC.